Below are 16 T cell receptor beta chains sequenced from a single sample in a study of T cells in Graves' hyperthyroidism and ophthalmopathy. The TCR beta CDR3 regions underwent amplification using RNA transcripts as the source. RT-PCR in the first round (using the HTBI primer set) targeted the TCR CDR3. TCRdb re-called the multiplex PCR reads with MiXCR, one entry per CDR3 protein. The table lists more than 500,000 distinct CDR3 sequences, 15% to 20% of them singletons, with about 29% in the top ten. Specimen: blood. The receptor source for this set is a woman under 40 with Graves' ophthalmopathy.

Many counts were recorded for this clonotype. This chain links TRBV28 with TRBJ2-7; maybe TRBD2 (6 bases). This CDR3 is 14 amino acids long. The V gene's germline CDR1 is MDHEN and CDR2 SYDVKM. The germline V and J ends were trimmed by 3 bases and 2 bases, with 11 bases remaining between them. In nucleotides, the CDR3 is TGTGCCAGCAGTTTTGGGACTTCAACCTACGAGCAGTACTTC. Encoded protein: CASSFGTSTYEQYF.

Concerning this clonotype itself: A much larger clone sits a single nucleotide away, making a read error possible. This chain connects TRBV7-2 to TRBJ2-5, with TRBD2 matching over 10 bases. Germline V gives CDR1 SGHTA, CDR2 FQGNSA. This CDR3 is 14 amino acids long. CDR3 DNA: TGTGCCAGCAGCCCAGGGACTAGCGAAGAGACCCGGTACTTC. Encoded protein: CASSPGTSEETRYF. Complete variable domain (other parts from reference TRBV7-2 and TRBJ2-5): GAGVSQSPSNKVTEKGKDVELRCDPISGHTALYWYRQSLGQGLEFLIYFQGNSAPDKSGLPSDRFSAERTGGSVSTLTIQRTQQEDSAVYLCASSPGTSEETRYFGPGTRLLVL.

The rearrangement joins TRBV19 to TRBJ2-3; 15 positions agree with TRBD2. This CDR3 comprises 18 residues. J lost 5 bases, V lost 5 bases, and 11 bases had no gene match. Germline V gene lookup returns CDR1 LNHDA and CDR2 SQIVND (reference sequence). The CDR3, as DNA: TGTGCCAGTAGTCCCGATCCGGGACTAGCGGGAGGCGTAGATACGCAGTATTTT. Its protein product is CASSPDPGLAGGVDTQYF.

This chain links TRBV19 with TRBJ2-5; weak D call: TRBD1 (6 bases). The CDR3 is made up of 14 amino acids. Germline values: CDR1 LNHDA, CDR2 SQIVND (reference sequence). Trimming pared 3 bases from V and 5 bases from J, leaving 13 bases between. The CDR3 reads CASSIGPGAETQYF. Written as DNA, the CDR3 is TGTGCCAGTAGTATCGGGCCAGGGGCGGAGACCCAGTACTTC.

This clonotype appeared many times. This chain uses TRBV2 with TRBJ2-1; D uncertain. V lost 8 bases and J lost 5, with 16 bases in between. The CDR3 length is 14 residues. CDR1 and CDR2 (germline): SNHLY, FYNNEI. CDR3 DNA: TGTGCCAGCGGGGAACTAATTTCAGACAATGAGCAGTTCTTC. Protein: CASGELISDNEQFF.

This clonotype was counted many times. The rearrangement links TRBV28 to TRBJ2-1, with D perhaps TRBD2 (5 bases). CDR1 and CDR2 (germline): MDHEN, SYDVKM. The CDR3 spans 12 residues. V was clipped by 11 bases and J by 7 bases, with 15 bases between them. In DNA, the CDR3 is TGTGCCTTAGAGGGAGACGGGAATGAGCAGTTCTTC. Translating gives CALEGDGNEQFF.

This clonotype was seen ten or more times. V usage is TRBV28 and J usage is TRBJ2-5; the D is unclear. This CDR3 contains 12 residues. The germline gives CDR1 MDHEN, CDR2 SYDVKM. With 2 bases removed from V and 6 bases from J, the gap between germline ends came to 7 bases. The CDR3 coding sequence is TGTGCCAGCAGTTTAACTATCCAGACCCAGTACTTC. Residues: CASSLTIQTQYF.

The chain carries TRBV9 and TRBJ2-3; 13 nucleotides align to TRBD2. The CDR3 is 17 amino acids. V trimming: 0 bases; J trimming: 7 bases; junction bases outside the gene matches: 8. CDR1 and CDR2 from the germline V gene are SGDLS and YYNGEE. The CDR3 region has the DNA TGTGCCAGCAGCGTAGGACGGACTAGCGGGAGCGTAAATACGCAGTATTTT. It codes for CASSVGRTSGSVNTQYF.

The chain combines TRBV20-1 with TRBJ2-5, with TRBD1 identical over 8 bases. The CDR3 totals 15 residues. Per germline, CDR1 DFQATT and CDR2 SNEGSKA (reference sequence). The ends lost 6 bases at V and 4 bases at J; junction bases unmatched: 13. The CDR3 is CSATGEGADPETQYF. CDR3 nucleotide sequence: TGCAGTGCGACAGGGGAAGGAGCCGACCCAGAGACCCAGTACTTC.

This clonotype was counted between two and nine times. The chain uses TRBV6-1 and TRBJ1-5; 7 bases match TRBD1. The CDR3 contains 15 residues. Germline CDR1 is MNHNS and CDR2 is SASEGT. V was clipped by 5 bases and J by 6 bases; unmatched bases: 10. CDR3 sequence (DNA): TGTGCCAGCAGTTCCGACAGGGCCAGGGGTCAGCCCCAGCATTTT. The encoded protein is CASSSDRARGQPQHF.

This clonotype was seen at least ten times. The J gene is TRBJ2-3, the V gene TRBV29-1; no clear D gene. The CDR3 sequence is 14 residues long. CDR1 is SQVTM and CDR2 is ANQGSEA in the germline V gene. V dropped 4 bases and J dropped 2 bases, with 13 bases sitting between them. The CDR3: CSVGVAGTTDTQYF. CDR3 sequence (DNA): TGCAGCGTTGGGGTGGCAGGCACCACAGATACGCAGTATTTT.

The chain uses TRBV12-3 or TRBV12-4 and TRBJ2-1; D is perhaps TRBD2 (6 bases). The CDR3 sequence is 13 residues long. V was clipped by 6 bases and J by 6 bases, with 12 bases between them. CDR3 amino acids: CASSYGTPNEQFF. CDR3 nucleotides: TGTGCCAGCAGCTACGGGACTCCCAATGAGCAGTTCTTC.

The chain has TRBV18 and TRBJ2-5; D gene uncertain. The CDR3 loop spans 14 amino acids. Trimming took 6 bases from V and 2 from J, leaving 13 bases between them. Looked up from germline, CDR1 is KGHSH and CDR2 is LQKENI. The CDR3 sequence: CASSLQRQQETQYF. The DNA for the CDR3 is TGTGCCAGCTCCCTACAAAGGCAGCAAGAGACCCAGTACTTC.

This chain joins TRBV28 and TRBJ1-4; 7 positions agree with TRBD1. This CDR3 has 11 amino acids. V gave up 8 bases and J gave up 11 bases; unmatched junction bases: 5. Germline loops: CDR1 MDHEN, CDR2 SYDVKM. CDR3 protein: CASGQQGKLFF. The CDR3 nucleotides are TGTGCCAGCGGCCAACAGGGGAAACTGTTTTTT.

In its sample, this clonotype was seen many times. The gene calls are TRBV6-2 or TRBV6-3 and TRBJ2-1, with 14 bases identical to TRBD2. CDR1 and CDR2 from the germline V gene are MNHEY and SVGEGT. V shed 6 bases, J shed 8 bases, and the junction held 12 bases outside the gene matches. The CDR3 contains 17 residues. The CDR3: CASSPIRTSGRIDEQFF. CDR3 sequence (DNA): TGTGCCAGCAGCCCCATCCGGACTAGCGGGAGGATCGATGAGCAGTTCTTC.

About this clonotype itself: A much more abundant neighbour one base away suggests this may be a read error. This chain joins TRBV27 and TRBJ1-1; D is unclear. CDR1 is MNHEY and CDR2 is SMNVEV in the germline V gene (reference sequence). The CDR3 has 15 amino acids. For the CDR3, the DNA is TGTGCCAGCAGTTTAAGAAAGGGTCGGGTATCTGAAACTTTCTTT. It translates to CASSLRKGRVSETFF.